This T cell receptor beta chain was captured in a study of T cells in localized non-small cell lung cancer. Points from the study as a whole: T cell clonality was highest in uninvolved adjacent lung, above tumor.

Germline loops: CDR1 GTSNPN, CDR2 SVGIG (reference sequence). The CDR3 covers 16 residues. Trimming took off 0 bases at V and 3 bases at J, with 18 bases between the two ends. TCRdb's copy holds only in-frame clones and misses some; the assay was immunoSEQ multiplex PCR. Of about 2,800 clones detected, about 33% appear once; the ten largest clones hold about 11%. As to this clone: Antigen specificity is unknown.

The TCR comes from a man between 40 and 70 years old with stage I lung adenocarcinoma. The chain recombines TRBV30 with TRBJ2-7; D possibly corresponds to TRBD2 (6 bases). The sample consisted of normal lung tissue next to the tumor, taken before any cancer treatment. The CDR3 coding sequence is TGTGCCTGGAGTGTACGGAAGAAAGCGGGTCTCTACGAGCAGTACTTC. The encoded protein is CAWSVRKKAGLYEQYF.